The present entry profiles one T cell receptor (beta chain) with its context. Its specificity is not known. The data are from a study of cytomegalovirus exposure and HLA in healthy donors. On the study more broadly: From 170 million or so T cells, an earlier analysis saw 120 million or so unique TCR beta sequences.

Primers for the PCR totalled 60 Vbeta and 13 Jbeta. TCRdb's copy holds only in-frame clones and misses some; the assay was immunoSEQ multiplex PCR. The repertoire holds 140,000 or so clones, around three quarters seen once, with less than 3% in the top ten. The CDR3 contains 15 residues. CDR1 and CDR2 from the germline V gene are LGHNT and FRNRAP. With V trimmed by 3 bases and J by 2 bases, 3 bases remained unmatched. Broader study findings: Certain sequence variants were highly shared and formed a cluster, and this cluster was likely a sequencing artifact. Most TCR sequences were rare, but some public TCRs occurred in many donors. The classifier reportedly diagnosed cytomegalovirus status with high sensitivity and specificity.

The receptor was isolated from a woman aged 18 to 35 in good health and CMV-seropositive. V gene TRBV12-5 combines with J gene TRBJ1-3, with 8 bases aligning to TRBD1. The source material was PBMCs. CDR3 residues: CASGLATGAGNTIYF. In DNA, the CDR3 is TGTGCTAGTGGTTTAGCGACAGGGGCTGGAAACACCATATATTTT. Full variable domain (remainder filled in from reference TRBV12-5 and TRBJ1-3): DARVTQTPRHKVTEMGQEVTMRCQPILGHNTVFWYRQTMMQGLELLAYFRNRAPLDDSGMPKDRFSAEMPDATLATLKIQPSEPRDSAVYFCASGLATGAGNTIYFGEGSWLTVV.